This entry concerns a single T cell receptor beta chain. Its antigen is still unknown. Generated by immunoSEQ multiplex PCR, the TCRdb table keeps only in-frame clones and is missing some. The data contain 110,000 to 150,000 clones, about 90% of them singletons. The data stem from a study of T cell responses to AZD1222 COVID-19 vaccine. General observations from the study: Nearly half of spike-specific TCRs reportedly target variant regions that are unmutated in the B.1.351 and B.1.1.7 variants. White British people made up most donors, females outnumbered males, and clonal diversity was possibly underestimated. Among those given AZD1222, only 6 or 7 were seropositive at baseline.

Material: peripheral blood, obtained on day 0 of AZD1222 vaccination. The receptor was isolated from an adult in good health.

This CDR3 is CAISETANAAEAFF. The CDR3 DNA sequence: TGTGCCATCAGTGAGACAGCAAACGCCGCTGAAGCTTTCTTT. The chain carries TRBV10-3 and TRBJ1-1; D not resolved. The CDR3 has 14 amino acids. CDR1 ENHRY and CDR2 SYGVKD come from the germline V gene. Trimming removed 2 bases at V and 6 bases at J, with 13 bases between.